Reported below is one T cell receptor (beta chain). The germline V gene has CDR1 SGHAT and CDR2 FQNNGV. The CDR3 is 16 residues long. The V gene end was trimmed by 5 bases and the J gene end by 0 bases; junction bases not matched to a gene: 4. The sample originates from a study of blood T cell repertoires in COVID-19. Across the whole study: There were acute and convalescent COVID-19 samples, and they came from the United States, Italy and Spain. The cDNA or gDNA used as material had been derived from T cells, B-cell-depleted T cells, or PBMCs.

Authors' data handling: Counts of nucleated cells, estimated from reference gene primer amplification, were obtained. Profiling relied on immunoSEQ multiplex PCR, and the TCRdb table lists in-frame clones only, not all of them. D and trimming were read from the DNA, whereas the V and J calls and clone size are those reported in that table. The sample includes some 93,000 clones, around nine tenths of them seen just once. The rearrangement uses TRBV11-2 and TRBJ2-4, with 10 nucleotides matching TRBD1. This TCR derives from a woman aged 80 or older with acute or convalescent COVID-19. The specimen sequenced was peripheral blood. CDR3 DNA sequence: TGTGCCAGCAGCCCGGGACAGGGGATAGCCAAAAACATTCAGTACTTC. Amino acids: CASSPGQGIAKNIQYF.